This T cell receptor beta chain was obtained from a study of blood T cell repertoires in COVID-19. Produced via immunoSEQ multiplex PCR; TCRdb's table is partial and in-frame only. The sample holds just over 150,000 clones, 75% to 90% seen once. Per germline, CDR1 SGHTS and CDR2 YDEGEE. The CDR3 is 13 residues long. V lost 0 bases and J lost 2, with 5 bases in between. The sequenced sample was peripheral blood. The TCR originated in a woman aged 40 to 50 with acute or convalescent COVID-19. The rearrangement uses TRBV5-8 and TRBJ1-2, with D uncertain. CDR3 in DNA: TGTGCCAGCAGCTTGGCCGTCAACTATGGCTACACCTTC. It translates to CASSLAVNYGYTF.